This passage covers 30 T cell receptor beta chains from one sample sequenced in a study of T cell responses to AZD1222 COVID-19 vaccine. Generated by immunoSEQ multiplex PCR, the TCRdb table keeps only in-frame clones and is missing some. The data contain about 49,000 clones, around 80% of them seen just once; the ten biggest clones take up approximately 22%. Sequences were derived from peripheral blood, sampled on day 0 of MenACWY control vaccination. The receptors derive from an adult in good health.

The chain has TRBV2 and TRBJ2-3; TRBD1 matches 9 bases. The CDR3 loop spans 15 amino acids. Germline V gene data show CDR1 as SNHLY and CDR2 as FYNNEI. V trimming: 7 bases; J trimming: 2 bases; junction bases outside the gene matches: 7. The CDR3, as DNA: TGTGCCAGCAACCACCGGGACAGGGTCACAGATACGCAGTATTTT. Translating it yields CASNHRDRVTDTQYF. Full variable domain (missing parts from reference TRBV2 and TRBJ2-3): EPEVTQTPSHQVTQMGQEVILRCVPISNHLYFYWYRQILGQKVEFLVSFYNNEISEKSEIFDDQFSVERPDGSNFTLKIRSTKLEDSAMYFCASNHRDRVTDTQYFGPGTRLTVL.

The rearrangement joins TRBV3-1 (or the pseudogene TRBV3-2) to TRBJ1-1; D unclear. From germline, CDR1 is LGHDT and CDR2 YNNKEL (reference sequence). This CDR3 contains 13 residues. V lost 5 bases, J lost 6 bases, and 13 bases lay in between. The CDR3: CASSTHMRSEAFF. The CDR3 DNA is TGTGCCAGCAGCACCCACATGAGGTCTGAAGCTTTCTTT.

This clone appeared a few times. The chain is built from TRBV12-3 or TRBV12-4 and TRBJ2-7; possibly TRBD1 for D (5 bases). The CDR3 has 12 residues. Trimming took off 3 bases at V and 12 bases at J, with 15 bases between the two ends. The CDR3 DNA is TGTGCCAGCAGTTTGGGGCTGACTCTGCCGTACTTC. It codes for CASSLGLTLPYF.

The chain joins TRBV28 to TRBJ1-5; the D gene is possibly TRBD1 (5 bases). The CDR3 is 14 residues long. The V gene's germline CDR1 is MDHEN and CDR2 SYDVKM. The V gene lost 5 bases and the J gene lost 9 bases, with 17 bases spanning the gap. In DNA form, the CDR3 reads TGTGCCAGCAGTCCCACCGGGGCCTTTTCGCCCCAGCATTTT. It yields the protein CASSPTGAFSPQHF.

The V gene is TRBV5-1, the J gene TRBJ2-5; D remains unclear. The V gene lost 1 base and the J gene lost 4 bases, with 5 bases spanning the gap. CDR3 length: 12 amino acids. Germline CDR1 SGHRS, CDR2 YFSETQ. The CDR3 DNA reads as TGCGCCAGCAGCTTGACGGGAGAGACCCAGTACTTC. This encodes CASSLTGETQYF.

The rearrangement joins TRBV7-9 to TRBJ1-5, with D uncertain. The CDR3 is 13 amino acids. CDR1 is SEHNR, CDR2 FQNEAQ, per germline (reference sequence). V lost 1 base to trimming and J lost 6 bases, with 7 bases between them. CDR3 amino acids: CASSLEKSQPQHF. The CDR3 bases are TGTGCCAGCAGCTTAGAAAAAAGTCAGCCCCAGCATTTT.

The chain recombines TRBV18 with TRBJ1-2; a weak D match, TRBD1 (5 bases). The CDR3 has 14 amino acids. Germline V gene lookup returns CDR1 KGHSH and CDR2 LQKENI. V lost 8 bases, J lost 5 bases, and 18 bases lay in between. The CDR3 is CASVTTRGEYGYTF. Written as DNA, the CDR3 is TGTGCCAGCGTCACGACCCGGGGCGAGTATGGCTACACCTTC. Full variable domain (rest looked up from reference TRBV18 and TRBJ1-2): NAGVMQNPRHLVRRRGQEARLRCSPMKGHSHVYWYRQLPEEGLKFMVYLQKENIIDESGMPKERFSAEFPKEGPSILRIQQVVRGDSAAYFCASVTTRGEYGYTFGSGTRLTVV.

CDR3 DNA: TGTGCCAGCAGCCGTTTAACGGGGAAGACTGAAGCTTTCTTT. Protein product: CASSRLTGKTEAFF. J is TRBJ1-1 and V is TRBV7-9; D remains ambiguous. This CDR3 contains 14 residues. The germline gives CDR1 SEHNR, CDR2 FQNEAQ (reference sequence). V lost 5 bases to trimming and J lost 5 bases, with 15 bases between them.

The rearrangement joins TRBV7-6 to TRBJ2-3; 8 bases agree with TRBD2. V shed 5 bases and J 6 bases; nucleotides not matched to a gene: 13. Germline V CDR1 and CDR2: SGHVS, FNYEAQ. The CDR3 runs 16 residues. The CDR3: CASSVLAEGPGDTQYF. The CDR3 DNA is TGTGCCAGCAGCGTACTAGCGGAGGGCCCTGGGGATACGCAGTATTTT.

V gene TRBV18 combines with J gene TRBJ2-2; 7 bases agree with TRBD1. V shed 6 bases and J 5 bases; nucleotides not matched to a gene: 3. The CDR3 extends over 13 amino acids. Per germline, CDR1 KGHSH and CDR2 LQKENI. The chain's CDR3 is CASSQQGTGELFF. The DNA for the CDR3 is TGTGCCAGCTCCCAACAGGGGACCGGGGAGCTGTTTTTT.

This clone was seen a handful of times. The chain joins TRBV6-4 to TRBJ1-2; tentatively, D is TRBD1 (5 bases). The CDR3 loop spans 13 amino acids. V lost 0 bases and J 4 bases, leaving 6 bases between the germline ends. Germline lookup yields CDR1 MRHNA and CDR2 SNTAGT. CDR3 residues: CASSDSGTYGYTF. As DNA, the CDR3 is TGTGCCAGCAGTGACTCGGGGACCTATGGCTACACCTTC.

The gene calls are TRBV7-2 and TRBJ1-2, with TRBD1 identical over 8 bases. The CDR3 runs to 15 residues. J gave up 5 bases and V 4 bases, and 9 bases lay outside the gene matches. Germline values: CDR1 SGHTA, CDR2 FQGNSA. The CDR3 here is CASSSIPGGGYGYTF. The CDR3 DNA reads as TGTGCCAGCAGCTCCATTCCAGGGGGCGGTTATGGCTACACCTTC.

The J gene is TRBJ1-2, the V gene TRBV7-8; D unresolved. Germline CDR1 is SGHVS and CDR2 is FQNEAQ. The CDR3 loop spans 15 amino acids. Trimming shortened V by 5 bases and J by 0 bases, and 13 bases separated the two germline ends. The CDR3 spells CASSRGIGANYGYTF. For the CDR3, the DNA is TGTGCCAGCAGCCGGGGTATTGGGGCTAACTATGGCTACACCTTC. The whole variable domain, remainder taken from reference TRBV7-8 and TRBJ1-2, is GAGVSQSPRYKVAKRGQDVALRCDPISGHVSLFWYQQALGQGPEFLTYFQNEAQLDKSGLPSDRFFAERPEGSVSTLKIQRTQQEDSAVYLCASSRGIGANYGYTFGSGTRLTVV.

In its sample, this clone was seen once. The chain joins TRBV10-3 to TRBJ1-1; TRBD1 aligns across 7 bases. The CDR3 is 13 amino acids. Germline assignment: CDR1 ENHRY and CDR2 SYGVKD. Trimming cost V 10 bases and J 5 bases; bases outside gene matches: 10. CDR3 DNA: TGTGCCACAAAAGGACAGGAGGGGACTGAAGCTTTCTTT. It specifies CATKGQEGTEAFF.

J is TRBJ2-5 and V is TRBV5-1, with TRBD2 matching 12 bases. The junction had 5 bases not matched to a gene; V was cut back by 4 bases and J by 4 bases. The CDR3 totals 15 residues. CDR1 SGHRS and CDR2 YFSETQ come from the germline V gene. The CDR3 sequence: CASSLVTSGRETQYF. The CDR3 bases are TGCGCCAGCAGCCTCGTGACTAGCGGGAGAGAGACCCAGTACTTC.

J is TRBJ2-7 and V is TRBV14, with D possibly being TRBD1 (6 bases). V lost 4 bases and J lost 4, with 20 bases in between. This CDR3 spans 16 amino acids. CDR1 is SGHDN and CDR2 is FVKESK in the germline V gene. The CDR3 DNA is TGTGCCAGCAGCCGAAACCTCAGGGGAAACGCGTACGAGCAGTACTTC. Its protein is CASSRNLRGNAYEQYF.

DNA of the CDR3: TGCAGCGTTGCGACTCAACAGGGATCTGAAGCTTTCTTT. This gives the protein CSVATQQGSEAFF. The V gene is TRBV29-1, the J gene TRBJ1-1; TRBD1 is a possible D gene (6 bases). Germline V gene sequence: CDR1 SQVTM, CDR2 ANQGSEA. Trimming left V 4 bases short and J 6 bases short, with 15 bases between. The CDR3 contains 13 residues.

V is TRBV5-1 and J is TRBJ1-2; D unclear. The CDR3 is 15 amino acids. The V gene's germline CDR1 is SGHRS and CDR2 YFSETQ. V lost 0 bases to trimming and J lost 6 bases, with 15 bases between them. The chain's CDR3 is CASSLALGSQNGYTF. CDR3 nucleotide sequence: TGCGCCAGCAGCTTGGCGCTCGGGAGTCAAAATGGCTACACCTTC. Full variable domain (rest looked up from reference TRBV5-1 and TRBJ1-2): KAGVTQTPRYLIKTRGQQVTLSCSPISGHRSVSWYQQTPGQGLQFLFEYFSETQRNKGNFPGRFSGRQFSNSRSEMNVSTLELGDSALYLCASSLALGSQNGYTFGSGTRLTVV.

The rearrangement uses TRBV5-1 and TRBJ1-2; possible D gene TRBD1, 5 bases. The V gene lost 1 base and the J gene lost 0 bases, with 7 bases spanning the gap. Germline V CDR1 and CDR2: SGHRS, YFSETQ. CDR3 length: 14 amino acids. The CDR3 DNA reads as TGCGCCAGCAGCTTGCAGGGCACTAACTATGGCTACACCTTC. This gives the protein CASSLQGTNYGYTF.

This clone was observed a single time. The V call is TRBV4-1, the J call TRBJ1-4, with D perhaps TRBD1 (5 bases). The CDR3 runs to 15 residues. Germline V CDR1 and CDR2: MGHRA, YSYEKL. Trimming left V 2 bases short and J 5 bases short, with 12 bases between. The CDR3 protein is CASSQYPGPNEKLFF. The DNA for the CDR3 is TGCGCCAGCAGCCAATACCCAGGGCCAAATGAAAAACTGTTTTTT.

This clone was detected only a few times. This rearrangement joins TRBV10-3 to TRBJ2-1; TRBD2 is a possible D gene (7 bases). V was shortened by 6 bases and J by 2 bases, with 14 bases between the two germline ends. Germline V CDR1 and CDR2: ENHRY, SYGVKD. This CDR3 spans 15 amino acids. In nucleotides, the CDR3 is TGTGCCATCAGGGATAGAGGGGGGGCCTACAATGAGCAGTTCTTC. Amino acid sequence: CAIRDRGGAYNEQFF.

V usage is TRBV20-1 and J usage is TRBJ2-1; 10 nucleotides match TRBD1. Looked up from germline, CDR1 is DFQATT and CDR2 is SNEGSKA (reference sequence). J was trimmed by 9 bases and V by 3 bases; bases with no gene match: 11. The CDR3 loop spans 15 amino acids. CDR3 in amino acids: CSASRTGGDSIEQFF. The CDR3 DNA reads TGCAGTGCTAGTCGGACAGGGGGTGATTCTATTGAGCAGTTCTTC.

CDR3 residues: CASSRQDTEAFF. The CDR3 DNA reads as TGTGCCAGCAGCCGACAGGACACTGAAGCTTTCTTT. This rearrangement joins TRBV2 to TRBJ1-1; possibly TRBD1 for D (6 bases). The CDR3 runs to 12 residues. CDR1 and CDR2 from the germline V gene are SNHLY and FYNNEI. V was trimmed by 6 bases and J by 3 bases, leaving 8 bases between them.

CDR3 bases: TGCGCCAGCAGCTTACTTGGAAAGCGGGGGAGCTCCTACAATGAGCAGTTCTTC. Amino acid sequence: CASSLLGKRGSSYNEQFF. This chain links TRBV5-1 with TRBJ2-1; 8 bases align to TRBD2. V trimming: 2 bases; J trimming: 0 bases; junction bases outside the gene matches: 10. The germline gives CDR1 SGHRS, CDR2 YFSETQ. This CDR3 comprises 18 residues.

The J gene is TRBJ2-1, the V gene TRBV19; D gene unclear. This CDR3 comprises 13 residues. Germline CDR1 and CDR2: LNHDA and SQIVND (reference sequence). Trimming shortened V by 1 base and J by 5 bases, and 6 bases separated the two germline ends. This chain's CDR3 is CASSIGVNNEQFF. CDR3 nucleotide sequence: TGTGCCAGTAGTATAGGTGTTAACAATGAGCAGTTCTTC.

This chain connects TRBV28 to TRBJ2-7; no reliable D call. The CDR3 runs to 14 residues. Trimming took 1 base from V and 0 from J, leaving 7 bases between them. Germline CDR1 MDHEN, CDR2 SYDVKM. CDR3 bases: TGTGCCAGCAGTTTATCCTTCCCCTCCTACGAGCAGTACGTC. This translates into CASSLSFPSYEQYV.

The chain couples TRBV2 to TRBJ2-7; tentative D call: TRBD1 (6 bases). V was clipped by 9 bases and J by 7 bases, with 16 bases between them. Germline CDR1 SNHLY, CDR2 FYNNEI. This CDR3 contains 12 residues. The DNA for the CDR3 is TGTGCCAGGGGACGGGACAAAGGGGAGCAGTACTTC. It encodes CARGRDKGEQYF.

The chain carries TRBV5-4 and TRBJ1-2; maybe TRBD1 (6 bases). V lost 7 bases and J lost 7, with 23 bases in between. The germline V gene has CDR1 SGHNT and CDR2 YYREEE (reference sequence). The CDR3 runs 15 residues. This CDR3 is CASVLWGSGGLGYTF. The CDR3 nucleotides read TGTGCCAGCGTCCTCTGGGGCTCGGGGGGGCTTGGCTACACCTTC.

CDR3 in amino acids: CASGFSLAGASTDTQYF. Here the CDR3 DNA reads TGTGCTAGTGGTTTTAGCCTAGCGGGTGCTAGCACAGATACGCAGTATTTT. The chain recombines TRBV12-5 with TRBJ2-3; TRBD2 matches 8 bases. The CDR3 length is 17 residues. Per germline, CDR1 LGHNT and CDR2 FRNRAP. Losses at the gene ends were 3 bases for V and 0 bases for J; bases not matched to a gene: 8.

This chain joins TRBV11-2 and TRBJ2-4; perhaps TRBD2 as D (5 bases). The length of the CDR3 is 12 residues. Germline CDR1 and CDR2: SGHAT and FQNNGV. Between the trimmed V and J ends, which lost 6 bases and 9 bases, there was a span of 12 bases. The CDR3 here is CASRGASGIQYF. The DNA of the CDR3 is TGTGCCAGCAGGGGAGCATCAGGCATTCAGTACTTC.